This TCR beta chain is drawn from a study of regulatory T cells in long-lasting Graves disease. Regarding the study as a whole: Among samples with persistent disease, TRBV28, TRBJ1-2 and TRBJ2-5 were favored. Persistent patients had a count of shared public clonotypes (around 2,700) that exceeded that of new patients (around 910).

Documented time point: persistent/refractory GD, antithyroid drugs over 5 years with positive TRAb. PBMCs provided the RNA from which the TCR library was made. In each case, Graves' disease was diagnosed per American Thyroid Association guidelines. In the case of this clonotype: Its cognate antigen is unknown.

Relying on iRepertoire HTBI primers and Arm-PCR of CDR3 regions, the team built TCR beta libraries. TCRdb reprocessed the multiplex PCR reads via MiXCR and lists one record per CDR3 protein. The sample has about 660,000 distinct CDR3 sequences, around 30% seen once; the top ten hold under 50%. V was trimmed by 4 bases and J by 0 bases, leaving 9 bases between them. Germline assignment: CDR1 MNHNS and CDR2 SASEGT. This CDR3 comprises 14 residues. The chain recombines TRBV6-1 with TRBJ1-1, with D possibly TRBD1 on 6 matching bases. The sample in question was peripheral blood mononuclear cells (PBMCs), obtained when the disease was refractory, from a patient treated with antithyroid drugs. The clonotype comes from a female donor with Graves disease. The DNA for the CDR3 is TGTGCCAGCAGTGGGACAGTTATGAACACTGAAGCTTTCTTT. This gives the protein CASSGTVMNTEAFF.